Listed here is a single TCR beta chain. Per germline, CDR1 MNHEY and CDR2 SMNVEV (reference sequence). The CDR3 length is 13 residues. Trimming stripped 6 bases from V and 3 bases from J, with 11 bases between. These data are taken from a study of technical replicates of blood from several donors. Assay used: immunoSEQ multiplex PCR; TCRdb lists only in-frame clones, some missing. The data contain fewer than 90,000 clones, just under 95% of them singletons. The sequence derives from a human donor in good health. Sequenced material: T cells isolated from PBMCs. This chain joins TRBV27 and TRBJ1-1; tentative D call: TRBD1 (5 bases). This CDR3 is CASRDTQYTEAFF. In nucleotides, the CDR3 is TGTGCCAGCAGGGACACCCAATACACTGAAGCTTTCTTT.